This T cell receptor (beta chain) was sequenced for a study of control samples from healthy donors and cancer patients. Sequencing was performed with immunoSEQ multiplex PCR; in TCRdb, only in-frame clones are kept and a portion is missing. The sample includes about 70,000 clones, roughly 86% of them seen just once. Germline CDR1 and CDR2: MNHEY and SVGAGI. The CDR3 covers 12 residues. The trim removed 7 bases at V and 7 bases at J, leaving 4 bases unmatched. The sequence was obtained from a woman aged 50 to 60 with head and neck cancer. The sequenced material came from PBMCs. V is TRBV6-5 and J is TRBJ1-2; 9 bases agree with TRBD1. The DNA of the CDR3 is TGTGCCAGCACCAGACAGGGGGGTGGCTACACCTTC. It codes for CASTRQGGGYTF.